The clone carrying this T cell receptor (beta chain) was picked up many times. As yet, its antigen is unknown. TCRdb re-analysed the reads in MiXCR, keeping a single row per CDR3 protein. This sample has 60,000 to 75,000 distinct CDR3 sequences, with around 3.8% found just once. The sample belongs to a study of T cell repertoires in cytomegalovirus infection. Study-wide results and caveats: There were carriers of CMV plus the relevant HLA, and cumulative public TCR beta family frequency identified them. CMV-specific HLA-C-restricted TCR beta clonotypes dominated the ex vivo response.

The germline gives CDR1 KGHDR, CDR2 SFDVKD. Germline trimming cut 2 bases from V and 0 bases from J; bases unmatched to any gene: 4. This CDR3 comprises 17 residues. Sequenced input: PBMCs. This clonotype was sampled from a human donor in good health (CMV status not recorded). Some clones in this sample may be carry-over from other donors' samples. The chain employs TRBV24-1 and TRBJ2-3; 10 positions agree with TRBD2. CDR3 sequence reads: CATSDWLAGASTDTQYF. The CDR3 DNA follows: TGTGCCACCAGTGATTGGCTAGCGGGAGCTAGCACAGATACGCAGTATTTT.